This is a list of T cell receptor beta chains from one sample in a study of a mutant IDH1 vaccine in newly diagnosed glioma. Here immunoSEQ multiplex PCR was the method, and the copy in TCRdb shows in-frame clones only, minus some. The repertoire holds around 63,000 clones, approximately 91% seen once, with over 2.5% in the top ten. The sample was PBMCs, taken from a glioma patient treated with radiotherapy, temozolomide or both. Source of these receptors: a man aged 50 or older with glioma. Each CDR3 is given with its conserved first and last residue. Fields, in order: CDR3 protein, CDR3 DNA, D gene, J gene, clone size, V gene. D genes are given only for firm matches. Clone size is given for some rows only: seen once, a few or many times, or a class if the clone is expanded.

CDR3aa: CASSLGVSTYEQYF; CDR3nt: TGTGCCAGCTCCCTCGGTGTCAGCACCTACGAGCAGTACTTC; d_gene: NA; j_gene: TRBJ2-7; abundance: NA; v_gene: TRBV18
CDR3aa: CASSPLDRGSGQPQHF; CDR3nt: TGCGCCAGCAGCCCCCTGGACAGGGGAAGCGGTCAGCCCCAGCATTTT; d_gene: TRBD1; j_gene: TRBJ1-5; abundance: NA; v_gene: TRBV4-1
CDR3aa: CASSQDQGPTLLWNEQFF; CDR3nt: TGCGCCAGCAGCCAAGATCAGGGCCCAACCCTTCTTTGGAATGAGCAGTTCTTC; d_gene: NA; j_gene: TRBJ2-1; abundance: NA; v_gene: TRBV4-1
CDR3aa: CASSEHKTATEAFF; CDR3nt: TGCGCCAGCAGTGAGCATAAGACGGCGACTGAAGCTTTCTTT; d_gene: NA; j_gene: TRBJ1-1; abundance: NA; v_gene: TRBV10-1
CDR3aa: CASSQGGRGSGVGEKLFF; CDR3nt: TGCGCCAGCAGCCAGGGAGGAAGGGGCTCGGGGGTCGGAGAAAAACTGTTTTTT; d_gene: NA; j_gene: TRBJ1-4; abundance: NA; v_gene: TRBV4-3
CDR3aa: CASSPGTGGTEAFF; CDR3nt: TGTGCCAGTAGTCCCGGGACAGGGGGGACTGAAGCTTTCTTT; d_gene: TRBD1; j_gene: TRBJ1-1; abundance: NA; v_gene: TRBV19
CDR3aa: CASSQVAAYEQYF; CDR3nt: TGTGCCAGCAGCCAAGTGGCAGCTTACGAGCAGTACTTC; d_gene: NA; j_gene: TRBJ2-7; abundance: NA; v_gene: TRBV14
CDR3aa: CASSETRYQPQHF; CDR3nt: TGTGCCAGCAGTGAAACAAGATATCAGCCCCAGCATTTT; d_gene: NA; j_gene: TRBJ1-5; abundance: NA; v_gene: TRBV6-1
CDR3aa: CASSPARLAGGNTGELFF; CDR3nt: TGTGCCAGCAGTCCCGCGAGGCTAGCGGGGGGGAACACCGGGGAGCTGTTTTTT; d_gene: TRBD2; j_gene: TRBJ2-2; abundance: NA; v_gene: TRBV4-2
CDR3aa: CASRSKRGGDTQYF; CDR3nt: TGTGCCAGCCGTAGCAAGCGGGGAGGGGATACGCAGTATTTT; d_gene: TRBD2; j_gene: TRBJ2-3; abundance: NA; v_gene: TRBV28
CDR3aa: CASSPGAGAGTEAFF; CDR3nt: TGTGCCAGCTCACCCGGGGCAGGTGCGGGTACTGAAGCTTTCTTT; d_gene: NA; j_gene: TRBJ1-1; abundance: NA; v_gene: TRBV18
CDR3aa: CASSFSPGTDTQYF; CDR3nt: TGTGCCAGCAGCTTTTCTCCGGGCACAGATACGCAGTATTTT; d_gene: NA; j_gene: TRBJ2-3; abundance: NA; v_gene: TRBV5-6
CDR3aa: CASSQDRTSGNTIYF; CDR3nt: TGCGCCAGCAGCCAAGATCGGACTTCAGGAAACACCATATATTTT; d_gene: NA; j_gene: TRBJ1-3; abundance: NA; v_gene: TRBV4-3
CDR3aa: CASSLYSSGNTIYF; CDR3nt: TGTGCCAGCAGCTTGTACAGCTCTGGAAACACCATATATTTT; d_gene: NA; j_gene: TRBJ1-3; abundance: NA; v_gene: TRBV5-6
CDR3aa: CASSERTFDTQYF; CDR3nt: TGTGCCAGCAGTGAGCGGACATTCGATACGCAGTATTTT; d_gene: NA; j_gene: TRBJ2-3; abundance: NA; v_gene: TRBV2
CDR3aa: CASSLGLRPDGYTF; CDR3nt: TGCGCCAGCAGCTTGGGGCTCCGCCCCGATGGCTACACCTTC; d_gene: NA; j_gene: TRBJ1-2; abundance: NA; v_gene: TRBV5-1
CDR3aa: CATRQDISGRAHETQYF; CDR3nt: TGTGCCACCCGCCAAGATATTAGCGGGAGGGCCCACGAGACCCAGTACTTC; d_gene: TRBD2; j_gene: TRBJ2-5; abundance: NA; v_gene: TRBV27
CDR3aa: CSVGQNTEAFF; CDR3nt: TGCAGCGTTGGTCAGAACACTGAAGCTTTCTTT; d_gene: NA; j_gene: TRBJ1-1; abundance: NA; v_gene: TRBV29-1
CDR3aa: CASSGGRNTEAFF; CDR3nt: TGTGCCAGCAGTGGTGGGAGGAACACTGAAGCTTTCTTT; d_gene: NA; j_gene: TRBJ1-1; abundance: once; v_gene: TRBV2
CDR3aa: CASKPQGGNYGYTF; CDR3nt: TGTGCCAGCAAACCCCAGGGAGGGAACTATGGCTACACCTTC; d_gene: NA; j_gene: TRBJ1-2; abundance: NA; v_gene: TRBV5-4
CDR3aa: CASSLLGGKYGYTF; CDR3nt: TGTGCCAGCAGCTTACTAGGGGGAAAATATGGCTACACCTTC; d_gene: NA; j_gene: TRBJ1-2; abundance: NA; v_gene: TRBV7-2
CDR3aa: CASSFPGTIFSFF; CDR3nt: TGTGCCAGCAGTTTCCCCGGGACAATCTTCAGCTTCTTT; d_gene: NA; j_gene: TRBJ1-1; abundance: NA; v_gene: TRBV6-5
CDR3aa: CASSDSQGGTDTQYF; CDR3nt: TGTGCCAGCAGTGACTCCCAAGGGGGCACAGATACGCAGTATTTT; d_gene: NA; j_gene: TRBJ2-3; abundance: NA; v_gene: TRBV6-4
CDR3aa: CASSEARGRQSSYEQYF; CDR3nt: TGTGCCAGCAGTGAAGCGCGAGGGAGACAGAGCTCCTACGAGCAGTACTTC; d_gene: NA; j_gene: TRBJ2-7; abundance: once; v_gene: TRBV2
CDR3aa: CASSLELAGANTGELFF; CDR3nt: TGTGCCAGCAGCTTAGAACTAGCGGGAGCAAACACCGGGGAGCTGTTTTTT; d_gene: TRBD2; j_gene: TRBJ2-2; abundance: NA; v_gene: TRBV5-4
CDR3aa: CASSVAPGSSGNTIYF; CDR3nt: TGTGCCAGCAGCGTAGCTCCCGGCAGCTCTGGAAACACCATATATTTT; d_gene: NA; j_gene: TRBJ1-3; abundance: NA; v_gene: TRBV9
CDR3aa: CASSTGGRDNEQYF; CDR3nt: TGTGCCAGCAGCACAGGGGGGCGCGATAACGAGCAGTACTTC; d_gene: TRBD1; j_gene: TRBJ2-7; abundance: once; v_gene: TRBV5-4
CDR3aa: CAGLGVAGELFF; CDR3nt: TGTGCCGGCCTCGGGGTGGCCGGGGAGCTGTTTTTT; d_gene: NA; j_gene: TRBJ2-2; abundance: NA; v_gene: TRBV30
CDR3aa: CASSQQTGGGEELFF; CDR3nt: TGTGCCAGCAGCCAGCAGACAGGAGGGGGTGAAGAACTGTTTTTT; d_gene: NA; j_gene: TRBJ1-4; abundance: few; v_gene: TRBV4-2
CDR3aa: CASSLRSGGNTGELFF; CDR3nt: TGTGCCAGCAGCTTAAGGTCAGGTGGGAACACCGGGGAGCTGTTTTTT; d_gene: NA; j_gene: TRBJ2-2; abundance: NA; v_gene: TRBV11-3
CDR3aa: CASSLFGGSYEQYF; CDR3nt: TGTGCCAGCAGCTTATTTGGGGGATCCTACGAGCAGTACTTC; d_gene: NA; j_gene: TRBJ2-7; abundance: NA; v_gene: TRBV11-2
CDR3aa: CAWAGTVNYGYTF; CDR3nt: TGTGCCTGGGCCGGGACAGTTAACTATGGCTACACCTTC; d_gene: TRBD1; j_gene: TRBJ1-2; abundance: NA; v_gene: TRBV30
CDR3aa: CASSYGTVEFF; CDR3nt: TGTGCCAGCAGTTACGGGACTGTCGAGTTCTTC; d_gene: NA; j_gene: TRBJ2-1; abundance: once; v_gene: TRBV6-5
CDR3aa: CASSSVWRLGGEQFF; CDR3nt: TGTGCCAGCAGCTCCGTCTGGCGGTTGGGCGGAGAGCAGTTCTTC; d_gene: NA; j_gene: TRBJ2-1; abundance: NA; v_gene: TRBV7-2
CDR3aa: CASSQSAIDTQYF; CDR3nt: TGCGCCAGCAGCCAATCAGCCATAGATACGCAGTATTTT; d_gene: NA; j_gene: TRBJ2-3; abundance: NA; v_gene: TRBV4-1
CDR3aa: CASQARRNSPLHF; CDR3nt: TGTGCCAGCCAAGCCCGACGGAATTCACCCCTCCACTTT; d_gene: NA; j_gene: TRBJ1-6; abundance: NA; v_gene: TRBV6-5
CDR3aa: CASSPRQGIFSYEQYF; CDR3nt: TGTGCCAGCAGCCCCAGACAGGGGATTTTCTCCTACGAGCAGTACTTC; d_gene: TRBD1; j_gene: TRBJ2-7; abundance: NA; v_gene: TRBV14
CDR3aa: CASSRQGEYGYTF; CDR3nt: TGTGCCAGCAGCCGACAGGGGGAGTATGGCTACACCTTC; d_gene: TRBD1; j_gene: TRBJ1-2; abundance: NA; v_gene: TRBV6-6
CDR3aa: CASSPTSLRGPSYEQYF; CDR3nt: TGTGCCAGCAGTCCGACTTCCTTGCGGGGGCCCTCCTACGAGCAGTACTTC; d_gene: NA; j_gene: TRBJ2-7; abundance: NA; v_gene: TRBV27
CDR3aa: CASSERASGAYNEQFF; CDR3nt: TGTGCCAGCAGCGAGAGGGCTAGCGGAGCCTACAATGAGCAGTTCTTC; d_gene: TRBD2; j_gene: TRBJ2-1; abundance: NA; v_gene: TRBV9
CDR3aa: CASSSQPGGSYNEQFF; CDR3nt: TGTGCCAGCAGCTCTCAACCCGGGGGCTCCTACAATGAGCAGTTCTTC; d_gene: NA; j_gene: TRBJ2-1; abundance: once; v_gene: TRBV7-2
CDR3aa: CASSFGSNNEQFF; CDR3nt: TGTGCCAGCAGCTTCGGGTCCAACAATGAGCAGTTCTTC; d_gene: NA; j_gene: TRBJ2-1; abundance: NA; v_gene: TRBV7-2
CDR3aa: CASSEAAGWETQYF; CDR3nt: TGTGCCAGCAGTGAAGCGGCGGGGTGGGAGACCCAGTACTTC; d_gene: NA; j_gene: TRBJ2-5; abundance: NA; v_gene: TRBV6-1
CDR3aa: CASSLGGSEGEQFF; CDR3nt: TGTGCTAGCAGCTTAGGCGGGTCTGAGGGTGAGCAGTTCTTC; d_gene: NA; j_gene: TRBJ2-1; abundance: NA; v_gene: TRBV7-7
CDR3aa: CASSYRERYEQYF; CDR3nt: TGTGCCAGCAGTTACAGGGAGCGGTACGAGCAGTACTTC; d_gene: NA; j_gene: TRBJ2-7; abundance: NA; v_gene: TRBV6-5
CDR3aa: CASSQGDRAEETQYF; CDR3nt: TGTGCCAGCAGCCAAGGAGACAGGGCGGAGGAGACCCAGTACTTC; d_gene: TRBD1; j_gene: TRBJ2-5; abundance: NA; v_gene: TRBV4-2
CDR3aa: CASSLEGSGGTEAFF; CDR3nt: TGTGCCAGCAGCTTGGAGGGGTCGGGAGGCACTGAAGCTTTCTTT; d_gene: NA; j_gene: TRBJ1-1; abundance: NA; v_gene: TRBV5-6
CDR3aa: CASSWIAGPTDTQYF; CDR3nt: TGCGCCAGCAGCTGGATAGCGGGACCCACAGATACGCAGTATTTT; d_gene: TRBD2; j_gene: TRBJ2-3; abundance: NA; v_gene: TRBV5-1
CDR3aa: CASSDPTSGNYEQYF; CDR3nt: TGCGCCAGCAGTGACCCCACTAGCGGGAACTACGAGCAGTACTTC; d_gene: TRBD2; j_gene: TRBJ2-7; abundance: NA; v_gene: TRBV10-1
CDR3aa: CASSGSGYNEQFF; CDR3nt: TGTGCCAGCAGTGGATCAGGGTACAATGAGCAGTTCTTC; d_gene: NA; j_gene: TRBJ2-1; abundance: NA; v_gene: TRBV6-1
CDR3aa: CATSRERGDSEKLFF; CDR3nt: TGTGCCACCAGCAGAGAGCGGGGGGATAGTGAAAAACTGTTTTTT; d_gene: NA; j_gene: TRBJ1-4; abundance: NA; v_gene: TRBV15
CDR3aa: CASSAGLGISPGNTIYF; CDR3nt: TGTGCCAGCAGCGCGGGCTTGGGGATTTCGCCTGGAAACACCATATATTTT; d_gene: NA; j_gene: TRBJ1-3; abundance: few; v_gene: TRBV9
CDR3aa: CASSFTLAGRETQYF; CDR3nt: TGCGCCAGCAGCTTCACCTTAGCGGGAAGAGAGACCCAGTACTTC; d_gene: TRBD2; j_gene: TRBJ2-5; abundance: NA; v_gene: TRBV5-1
CDR3aa: CASSFPGPPLHF; CDR3nt: TGTGCCAGCAGCTTCCCGGGTCCACCCCTCCACTTT; d_gene: NA; j_gene: TRBJ1-6; abundance: once; v_gene: TRBV7-2
CDR3aa: CASSQALGNTEAFF; CDR3nt: TGCGCCAGCAGCCAAGCCCTGGGAAACACTGAAGCTTTCTTT; d_gene: NA; j_gene: TRBJ1-1; abundance: NA; v_gene: TRBV4-1
CDR3aa: CASSLMGGRNTEAFF; CDR3nt: TGTGCCAGCAGCTTAATGGGGGGCAGGAACACTGAAGCTTTCTTT; d_gene: NA; j_gene: TRBJ1-1; abundance: NA; v_gene: TRBV7-9
CDR3aa: CASNLQGLGGKLFF; CDR3nt: TGTGCCAGCAACTTACAGGGGTTGGGTGGAAAACTGTTTTTT; d_gene: TRBD1; j_gene: TRBJ1-4; abundance: NA; v_gene: TRBV2
CDR3aa: CASSPLLAGRETQYF; CDR3nt: TGTGCCAGCTCGCCCCTGCTAGCGGGAAGAGAGACCCAGTACTTC; d_gene: TRBD2; j_gene: TRBJ2-5; abundance: NA; v_gene: TRBV18